A selection of T cell receptor beta chains follows, all from one sample in a study of blood T cell repertoires in COVID-19. Only in-frame clones appear in the TCRdb table, and some are missing; sequencing was by immunoSEQ multiplex PCR. The repertoire holds more than 350,000 clones, with 85% to 90% as singletons. Material for sequencing was PBMCs or T cells enriched from blood (not recorded which). These receptors all come from a young man who had recovered from COVID-19. Both conserved end residues are part of each CDR3. The order of the fields is V gene, D gene, J gene, clone size, CDR3 protein, CDR3 DNA. A D gene is named only where the DNA matches it firmly. Clone size appears in some rows only: once, few, many, or a class for an expanded clone.

>TRBV24-1|.|TRBJ1-1|.
CATSDLRKGDTEAFF
TGTGCCACCAGTGATTTGCGTAAGGGAGACACTGAAGCTTTCTTT
>TRBV29-1|TRBD2|TRBJ2-1|.
CSARTSGYNEQFF
TGCAGCGCCAGGACTAGCGGTTACAATGAGCAGTTCTTC
>TRBV19|.|TRBJ2-5|.
CASSIYPMGTVQETQYF
TGTGCCAGTAGTATTTACCCCATGGGGACTGTACAAGAGACCCAGTACTTC
>TRBV28|.|TRBJ1-1|.
CASSLSYSEDSEAFF
TGTGCCAGCAGTTTATCGTATAGTGAGGACTCTGAAGCTTTCTTT
>TRBV7-9|.|TRBJ2-5|.
CASSSRGRETQYF
TGTGCCAGCAGCTCCAGGGGTCGAGAGACCCAGTACTTC
>TRBV12-3/TRBV12-4|.|TRBJ1-5|.
CASSSSGSEPQHF
TGTGCCAGCAGTTCTTCAGGTAGTGAGCCCCAGCATTTT
>TRBV5-4|TRBD1|TRBJ1-2|.
CASSSPGTGAKGYTF
TGTGCCAGCAGCTCACCCGGGACAGGGGCCAAGGGCTACACCTTC
>TRBV5-1|.|TRBJ2-1|once
CASSPVWGQSSYNEQFF
TGCGCCAGCAGCCCCGTTTGGGGGCAGAGCTCCTACAATGAGCAGTTCTTC
>TRBV6-5|TRBD2|TRBJ2-5|.
CASSWTSLGETQYF
TGTGCCAGCAGTTGGACTAGCCTTGGGGAGACCCAGTACTTC
>TRBV9|TRBD2|TRBJ2-5|once
CASSKLAGAQETQYF
TGTGCCAGCAGCAAACTAGCGGGGGCACAAGAGACCCAGTACTTC
>TRBV27|TRBD2|TRBJ2-1|.
CASSRLLAGGGNEQFF
TGTGCCAGCAGTCGTCTCCTAGCGGGAGGGGGCAATGAGCAGTTCTTC
>TRBV3-1/TRBV3-2|TRBD2|TRBJ2-5|.
CASSRRGLADQETQYF
TGTGCCAGCAGCCGTCGGGGACTAGCGGACCAAGAGACCCAGTACTTC
>TRBV28|TRBD1|TRBJ1-2|.
CASSSPGGGGKGDGYTF
TGTGCCAGCAGTTCCCCGGGAGGGGGCGGTAAGGGAGATGGCTACACCTTC
>TRBV5-8|TRBD1|TRBJ1-6|.
CASSFDRGSSPLHF
TGTGCCAGCAGCTTCGACAGGGGCAGCTCACCCCTCCACTTT
>TRBV28|.|TRBJ2-2|.
CASSLAGRVDTGELFF
TGTGCCAGCAGTTTAGCGGGAAGGGTTGACACCGGGGAGCTGTTTTTT
>TRBV28|.|TRBJ1-3|.
CASMDGSGQIRSGNTIYF
TGTGCCAGCATGGATGGTTCCGGACAGATTCGATCTGGAAACACCATATATTTT